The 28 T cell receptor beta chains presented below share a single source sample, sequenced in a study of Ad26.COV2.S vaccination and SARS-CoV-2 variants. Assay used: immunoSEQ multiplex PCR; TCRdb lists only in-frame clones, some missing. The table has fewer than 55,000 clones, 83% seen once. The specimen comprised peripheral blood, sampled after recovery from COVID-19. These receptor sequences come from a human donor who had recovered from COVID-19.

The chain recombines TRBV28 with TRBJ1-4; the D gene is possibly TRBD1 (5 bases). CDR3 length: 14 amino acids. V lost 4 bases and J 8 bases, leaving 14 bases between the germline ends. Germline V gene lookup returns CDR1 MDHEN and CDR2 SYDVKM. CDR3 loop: CASSSGKGGEKLFF. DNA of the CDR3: TGTGCCAGCAGTTCAGGGAAAGGAGGCGAAAAACTGTTTTTT.

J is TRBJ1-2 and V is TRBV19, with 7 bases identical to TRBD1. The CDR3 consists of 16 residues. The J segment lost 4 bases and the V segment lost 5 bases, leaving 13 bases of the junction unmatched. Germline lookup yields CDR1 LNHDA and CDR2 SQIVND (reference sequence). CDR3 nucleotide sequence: TGTGCCAGTAGTTCGAGGGGGCAGGGGCTCTCCTATGGCTACACCTTC. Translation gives CASSSRGQGLSYGYTF.

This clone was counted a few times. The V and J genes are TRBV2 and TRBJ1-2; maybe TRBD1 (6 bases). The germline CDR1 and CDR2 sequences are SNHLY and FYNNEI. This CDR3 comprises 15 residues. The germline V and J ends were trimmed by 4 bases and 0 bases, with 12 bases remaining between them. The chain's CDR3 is CASSVRQASNYGYTF. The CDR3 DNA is TGTGCCAGCAGTGTAAGACAGGCCTCTAACTATGGCTACACCTTC.

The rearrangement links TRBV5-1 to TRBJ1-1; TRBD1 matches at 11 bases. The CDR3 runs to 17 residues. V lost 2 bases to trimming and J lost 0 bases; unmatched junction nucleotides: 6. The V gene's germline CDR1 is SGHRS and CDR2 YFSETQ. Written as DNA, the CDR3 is TGCGCCAGCAGCTTCGGACAGGGGGCGTCCATGAACACTGAAGCTTTCTTT. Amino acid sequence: CASSFGQGASMNTEAFF.

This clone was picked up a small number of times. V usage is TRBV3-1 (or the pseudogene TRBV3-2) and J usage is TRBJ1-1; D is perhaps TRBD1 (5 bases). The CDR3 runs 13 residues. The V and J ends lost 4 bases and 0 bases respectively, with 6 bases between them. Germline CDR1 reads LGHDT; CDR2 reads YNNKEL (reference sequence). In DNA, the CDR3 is TGTGCCAGCAGCCTGACAGTGAACACTGAAGCTTTCTTT. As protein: CASSLTVNTEAFF.

The CDR3 bases are TGTGCCAGTAGTATCGGAGGGACTAGAAGGTTCGAGCAGTACTTC. Protein sequence: CASSIGGTRRFEQYF. The V and J genes are TRBV19 and TRBJ2-7, with 8 bases identical to TRBD2. J gave up 6 bases and V 3 bases, and 10 bases lay outside the gene matches. CDR1 LNHDA and CDR2 SQIVND come from the germline V gene (reference sequence). The CDR3 consists of 15 residues. Drawing the rest from reference TRBV19 and TRBJ2-7, the complete variable domain is DGGITQSPKYLFRKEGQNVTLSCEQNLNHDAMYWYRQDPGQGLRLIYYSQIVNDFQKGDIAEGYSVSREKKESFPLTVTSAQKNPTAFYLCASSIGGTRRFEQYFGPGTRLTVT.

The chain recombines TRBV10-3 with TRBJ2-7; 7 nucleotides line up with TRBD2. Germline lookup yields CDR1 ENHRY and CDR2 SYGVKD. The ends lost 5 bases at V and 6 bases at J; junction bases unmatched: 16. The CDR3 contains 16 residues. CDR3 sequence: CAISRTVRTGGSEQYF. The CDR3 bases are TGTGCCATCAGTAGGACGGTAAGGACGGGAGGCTCCGAGCAGTACTTC.

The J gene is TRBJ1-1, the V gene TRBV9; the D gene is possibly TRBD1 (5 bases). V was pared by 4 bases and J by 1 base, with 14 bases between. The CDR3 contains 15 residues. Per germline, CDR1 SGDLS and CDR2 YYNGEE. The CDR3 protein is CASSPRGTGNTEAFF. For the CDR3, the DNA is TGTGCCAGCAGCCCTCGAGGGACGGGGAACACTGAAGCTTTCTTT.

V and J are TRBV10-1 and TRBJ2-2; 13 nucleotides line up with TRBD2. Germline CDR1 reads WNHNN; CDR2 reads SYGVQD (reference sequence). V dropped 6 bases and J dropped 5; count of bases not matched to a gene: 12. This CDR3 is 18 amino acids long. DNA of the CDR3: TGCGCCAGCAGGGGGGGACTAGCGGGAATCCGTGGGACCGGGGAGCTGTTTTTT. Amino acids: CASRGGLAGIRGTGELFF.

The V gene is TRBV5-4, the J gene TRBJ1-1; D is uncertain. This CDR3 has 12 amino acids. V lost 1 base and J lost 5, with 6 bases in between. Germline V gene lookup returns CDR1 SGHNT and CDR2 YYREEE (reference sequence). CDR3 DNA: TGTGCCAGCAGCTTGCGTGGAACTGAAGCTTTCTTT. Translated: CASSLRGTEAFF.

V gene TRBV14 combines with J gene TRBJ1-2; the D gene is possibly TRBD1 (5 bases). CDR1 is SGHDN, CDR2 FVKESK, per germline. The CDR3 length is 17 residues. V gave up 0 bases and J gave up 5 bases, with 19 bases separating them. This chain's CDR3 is CASSQDAGDYGGYGYTF. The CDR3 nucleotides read TGTGCCAGCAGCCAAGACGCTGGGGACTACGGGGGATATGGCTACACCTTC.

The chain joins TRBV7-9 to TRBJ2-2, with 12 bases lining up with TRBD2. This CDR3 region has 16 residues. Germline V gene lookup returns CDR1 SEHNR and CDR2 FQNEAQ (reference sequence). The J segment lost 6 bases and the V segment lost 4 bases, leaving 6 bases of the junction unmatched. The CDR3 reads CASSSLAGGTAGELFF. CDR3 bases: TGTGCCAGCAGCTCGCTAGCGGGAGGGACCGCCGGGGAGCTGTTTTTT.

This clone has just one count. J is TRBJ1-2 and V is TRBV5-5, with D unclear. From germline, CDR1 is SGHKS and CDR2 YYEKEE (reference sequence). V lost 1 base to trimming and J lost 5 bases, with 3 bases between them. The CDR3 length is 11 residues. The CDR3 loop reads CASSLKYGYTF. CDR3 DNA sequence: TGTGCCAGCAGCTTGAAGTATGGCTACACCTTC. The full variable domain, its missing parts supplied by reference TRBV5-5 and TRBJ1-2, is DAGVTQSPTHLIKTRGQQVTLRCSPISGHKSVSWYQQVLGQGPQFIFQYYEKEERGRGNFPDRFSARQFPNYSSELNVNALLLGDSALYLCASSLKYGYTFGSGTRLTVV.

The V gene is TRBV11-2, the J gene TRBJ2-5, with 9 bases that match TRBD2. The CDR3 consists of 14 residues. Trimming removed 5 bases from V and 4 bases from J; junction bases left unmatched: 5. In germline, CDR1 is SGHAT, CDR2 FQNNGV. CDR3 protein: CASSLRSGGETQYF. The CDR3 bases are TGTGCCAGCAGCCTCCGTAGCGGGGGAGAGACCCAGTACTTC.

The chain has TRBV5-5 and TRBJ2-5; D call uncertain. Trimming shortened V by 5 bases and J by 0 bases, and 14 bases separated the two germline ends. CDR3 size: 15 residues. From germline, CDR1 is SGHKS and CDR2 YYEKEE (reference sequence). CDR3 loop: CASSHVQSNQETQYF. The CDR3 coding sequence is TGTGCCAGCAGTCACGTCCAGTCCAACCAAGAGACCCAGTACTTC.

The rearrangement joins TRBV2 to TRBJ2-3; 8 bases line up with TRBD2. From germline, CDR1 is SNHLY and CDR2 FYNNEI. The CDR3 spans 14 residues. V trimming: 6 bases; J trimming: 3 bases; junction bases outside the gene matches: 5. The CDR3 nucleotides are TGTGCCAGCAGCGACCTAGCGGGTACAGATACGCAGTATTTT. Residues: CASSDLAGTDTQYF.

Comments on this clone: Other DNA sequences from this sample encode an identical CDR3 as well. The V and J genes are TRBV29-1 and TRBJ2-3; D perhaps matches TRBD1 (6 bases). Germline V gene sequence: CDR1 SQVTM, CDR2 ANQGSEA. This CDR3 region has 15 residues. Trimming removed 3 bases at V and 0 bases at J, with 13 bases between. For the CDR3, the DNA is TGCAGCGTTGAGGACCGGGACAAAAGCACAGATACGCAGTATTTT. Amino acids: CSVEDRDKSTDTQYF.

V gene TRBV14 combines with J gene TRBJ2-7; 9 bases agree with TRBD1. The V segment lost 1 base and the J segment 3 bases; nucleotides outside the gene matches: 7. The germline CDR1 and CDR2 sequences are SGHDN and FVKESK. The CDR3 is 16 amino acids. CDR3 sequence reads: CASSQGADRGFYEQYV. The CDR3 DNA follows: TGTGCCAGCAGCCAAGGTGCGGACAGGGGCTTCTACGAGCAGTACGTC.

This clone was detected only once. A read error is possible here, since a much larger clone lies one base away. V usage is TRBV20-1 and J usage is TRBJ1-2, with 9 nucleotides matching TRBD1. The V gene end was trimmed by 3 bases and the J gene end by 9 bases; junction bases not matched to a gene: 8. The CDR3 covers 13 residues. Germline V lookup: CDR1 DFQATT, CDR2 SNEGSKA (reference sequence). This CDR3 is CSASPDRGYSYTF. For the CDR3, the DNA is TGCAGTGCTAGTCCGGACAGGGGATATAGCTACACCTTC.

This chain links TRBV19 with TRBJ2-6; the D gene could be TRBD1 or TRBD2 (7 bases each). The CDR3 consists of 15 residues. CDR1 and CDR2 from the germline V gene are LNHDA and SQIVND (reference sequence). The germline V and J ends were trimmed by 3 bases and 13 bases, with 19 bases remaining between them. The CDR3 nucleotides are TGTGCCAGTAGTATCGGGGGGACAGTCCGGGAAGTCCTGACTTTC. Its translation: CASSIGGTVREVLTF.

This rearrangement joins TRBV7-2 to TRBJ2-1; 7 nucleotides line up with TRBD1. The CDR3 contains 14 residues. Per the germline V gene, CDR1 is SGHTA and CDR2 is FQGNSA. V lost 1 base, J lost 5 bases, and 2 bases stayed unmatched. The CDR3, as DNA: TGTGCCAGCAGCTTAGGACAGGGTAACAATGAGCAGTTCTTC. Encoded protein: CASSLGQGNNEQFF.

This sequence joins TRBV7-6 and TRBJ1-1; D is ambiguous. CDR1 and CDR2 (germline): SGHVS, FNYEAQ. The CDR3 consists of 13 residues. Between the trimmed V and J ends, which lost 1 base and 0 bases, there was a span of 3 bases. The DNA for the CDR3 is TGTGCCAGCAGCTTAGACTTGAACACTGAAGCTTTCTTT. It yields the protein CASSLDLNTEAFF.

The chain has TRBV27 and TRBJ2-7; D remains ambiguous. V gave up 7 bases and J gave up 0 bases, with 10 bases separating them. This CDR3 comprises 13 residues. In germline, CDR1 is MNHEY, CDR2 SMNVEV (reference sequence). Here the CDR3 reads CASTPGNSYEQYF. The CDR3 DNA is TGTGCCAGCACTCCCGGAAACTCCTACGAGCAGTACTTC.

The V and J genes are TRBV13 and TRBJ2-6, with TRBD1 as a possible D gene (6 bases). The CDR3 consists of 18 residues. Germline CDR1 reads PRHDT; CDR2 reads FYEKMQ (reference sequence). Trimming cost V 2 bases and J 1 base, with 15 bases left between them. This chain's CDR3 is CASSLRDNSPSGANVLTF. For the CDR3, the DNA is TGTGCCAGCAGCTTACGGGACAACTCACCTTCTGGGGCCAACGTCCTGACTTTC. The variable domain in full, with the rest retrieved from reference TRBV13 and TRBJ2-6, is AAGVIQSPRHLIKEKRETATLKCYPIPRHDTVYWYQQGPGQDPQFLISFYEKMQSDKGSIPDRFSAQQFSDYHSELNMSSLELGDSALYFCASSLRDNSPSGANVLTFGAGSRLTVL.

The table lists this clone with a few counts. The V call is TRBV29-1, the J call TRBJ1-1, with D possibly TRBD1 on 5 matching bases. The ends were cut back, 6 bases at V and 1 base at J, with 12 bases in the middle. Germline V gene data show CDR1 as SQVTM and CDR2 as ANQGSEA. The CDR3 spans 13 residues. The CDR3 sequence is CSVGRQQNTEAFF. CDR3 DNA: TGCAGCGTGGGAAGACAGCAGAACACTGAAGCTTTCTTT.

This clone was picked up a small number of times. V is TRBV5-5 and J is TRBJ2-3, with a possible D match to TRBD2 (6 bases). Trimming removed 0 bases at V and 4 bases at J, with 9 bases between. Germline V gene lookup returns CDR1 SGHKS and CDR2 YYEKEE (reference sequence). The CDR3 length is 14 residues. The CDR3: CASSLEWGADTQYF. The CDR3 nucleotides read TGTGCCAGCAGCTTGGAGTGGGGGGCAGATACGCAGTATTTT.

The CDR3 region is CASSLLGLGNQPQHF. The DNA of the CDR3 is TGCGCCAGCAGCTTGTTGGGACTGGGCAATCAGCCCCAGCATTTT. The chain combines TRBV5-1 with TRBJ1-5, with a tentative D call TRBD1 (5 bases). The CDR3 is 15 residues long. V was clipped by 1 base and J by 2 bases, with 10 bases between them. The germline V gene has CDR1 SGHRS and CDR2 YFSETQ.

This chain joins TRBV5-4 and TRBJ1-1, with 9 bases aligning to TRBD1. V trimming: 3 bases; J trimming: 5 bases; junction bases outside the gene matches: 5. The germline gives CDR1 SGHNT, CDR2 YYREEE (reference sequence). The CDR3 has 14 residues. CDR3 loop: CASSSDRGSTEAFF. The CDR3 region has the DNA TGTGCCAGCAGCTCAGACAGGGGGTCTACTGAAGCTTTCTTT.